This T cell receptor beta chain was profiled in a study of beta chain features in type 1 diabetes. Study-level background: Age, gender, cell numbers and subset yield matched between patients and controls. Notes on the study in general: In every one of the four CD4+ subsets, TCRB CDR3s were moderately but significantly shorter in Type 1 diabetes patients. The naive, central memory and Treg TCRB repertoires of patients appeared to be more similar to one another than those of healthy donors.

Expressed TCRB transcripts got sequenced, as all isolated RNA was reverse transcribed. The read count averaged around 3.6 million across naive, central memory and regulatory T cell samples. Profiled with immunoSEQ multiplex PCR; TCRdb holds only in-frame clones, not every one. The table lists 250,000 to 350,000 clones, approximately 10% of them singletons. As for this clone: Its antigen is not identified.

Germline V gives CDR1 SGDLS, CDR2 YYNGEE. The CDR3 sequence is 14 residues long. Trimming took 6 bases from V and 7 from J, leaving 19 bases between them. The sample taken for sequencing was naive CD4+ T cells from blood. The chain joins TRBV9 to TRBJ1-1, with D possibly TRBD1 on 5 matching bases. This receptor was obtained from a woman under 40 in good health. CDR3 sequence reads: CASTPSPGGFEAFF. In nucleotides, the CDR3 is TGTGCCAGCACCCCCAGCCCGGGGGGATTTGAAGCTTTCTTT.